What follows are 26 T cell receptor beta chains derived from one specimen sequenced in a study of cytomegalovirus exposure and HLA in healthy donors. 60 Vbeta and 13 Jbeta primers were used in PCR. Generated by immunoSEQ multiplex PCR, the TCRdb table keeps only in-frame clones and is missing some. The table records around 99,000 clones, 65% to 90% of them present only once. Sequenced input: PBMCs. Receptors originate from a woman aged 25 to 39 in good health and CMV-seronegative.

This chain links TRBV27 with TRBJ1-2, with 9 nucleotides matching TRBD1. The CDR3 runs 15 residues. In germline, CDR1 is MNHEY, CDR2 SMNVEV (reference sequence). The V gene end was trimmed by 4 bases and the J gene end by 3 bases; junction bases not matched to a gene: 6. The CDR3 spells CASSSRDREHYGYTF. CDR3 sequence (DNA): TGTGCCAGCAGTTCCCGGGACAGGGAACACTATGGCTACACCTTC.

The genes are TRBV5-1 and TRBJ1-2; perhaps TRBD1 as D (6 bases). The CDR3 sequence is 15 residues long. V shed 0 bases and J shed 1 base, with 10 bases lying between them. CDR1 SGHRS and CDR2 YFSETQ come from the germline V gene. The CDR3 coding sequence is TGCGCCAGCAGCTTGGGGACAGAAGTTAACTATGGCTACACCTTC. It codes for CASSLGTEVNYGYTF.

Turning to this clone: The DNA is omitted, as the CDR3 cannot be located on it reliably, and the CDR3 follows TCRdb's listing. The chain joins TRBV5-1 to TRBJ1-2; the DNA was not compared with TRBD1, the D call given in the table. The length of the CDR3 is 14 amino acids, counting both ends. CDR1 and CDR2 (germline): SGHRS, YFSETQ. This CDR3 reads CAREGQAYGCGYTF.

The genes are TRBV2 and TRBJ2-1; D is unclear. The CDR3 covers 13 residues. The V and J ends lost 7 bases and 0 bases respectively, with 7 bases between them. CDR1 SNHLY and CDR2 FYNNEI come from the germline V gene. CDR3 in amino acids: CASIESSYNEQFF. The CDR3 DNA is TGTGCCAGCATCGAGAGCTCCTACAATGAGCAGTTCTTC.

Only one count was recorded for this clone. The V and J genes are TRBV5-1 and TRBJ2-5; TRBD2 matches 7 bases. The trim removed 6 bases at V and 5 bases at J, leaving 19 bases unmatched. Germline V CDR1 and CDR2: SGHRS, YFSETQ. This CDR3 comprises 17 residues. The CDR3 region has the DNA TGCGCCAGCATGGCCCGTTTTATCGGGACTAAGCTTGAGACCCAGTACTTC. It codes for CASMARFIGTKLETQYF.

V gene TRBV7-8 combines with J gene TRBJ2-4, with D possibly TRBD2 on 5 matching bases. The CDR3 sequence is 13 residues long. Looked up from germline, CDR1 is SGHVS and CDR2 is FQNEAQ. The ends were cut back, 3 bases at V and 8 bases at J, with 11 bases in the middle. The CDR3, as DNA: TGTGCCAGCAGCTTCGAGGGAGTTGACATTCAGTACTTC. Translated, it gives CASSFEGVDIQYF.

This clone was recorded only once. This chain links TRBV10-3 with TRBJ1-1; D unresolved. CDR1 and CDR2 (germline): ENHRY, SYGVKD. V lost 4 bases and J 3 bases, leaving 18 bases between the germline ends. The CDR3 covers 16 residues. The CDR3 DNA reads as TGTGCCATCAGTGGGGGAGCTAGGGATGTGGACACTGAAGCTTTCTTT. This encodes CAISGGARDVDTEAFF.

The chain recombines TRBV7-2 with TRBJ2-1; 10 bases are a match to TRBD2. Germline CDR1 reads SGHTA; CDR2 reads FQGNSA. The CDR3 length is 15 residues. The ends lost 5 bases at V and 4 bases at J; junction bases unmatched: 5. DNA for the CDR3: TGTGCCAGCAGCCCGAGCGGGAGGGCTTACAATGAGCAGTTCTTC. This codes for CASSPSGRAYNEQFF.

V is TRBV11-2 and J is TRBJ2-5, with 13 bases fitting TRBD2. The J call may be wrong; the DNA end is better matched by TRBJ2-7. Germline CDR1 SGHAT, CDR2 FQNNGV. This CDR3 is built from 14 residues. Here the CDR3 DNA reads TGTGCCAGCAGCTCCGGGACTAGCGGGACCGAGCAGTACTTC. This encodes CASSSGTSGTEQYF.

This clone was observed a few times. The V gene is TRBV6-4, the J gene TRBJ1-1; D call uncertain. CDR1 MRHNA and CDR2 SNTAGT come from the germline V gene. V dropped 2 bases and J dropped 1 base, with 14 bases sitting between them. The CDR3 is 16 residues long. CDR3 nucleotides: TGTGCCAGCAGTGACATTGGCTCTTCCACGAACACTGAAGCTTTCTTT. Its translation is CASSDIGSSTNTEAFF.

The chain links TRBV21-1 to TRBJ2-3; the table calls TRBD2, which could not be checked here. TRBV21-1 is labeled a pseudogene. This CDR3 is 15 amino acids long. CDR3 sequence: CASSNEASCTDTQYF. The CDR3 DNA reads TGTGCCAGCAGCAACGAGGCTAGCTGCACAGATACGCAGTATTTT.

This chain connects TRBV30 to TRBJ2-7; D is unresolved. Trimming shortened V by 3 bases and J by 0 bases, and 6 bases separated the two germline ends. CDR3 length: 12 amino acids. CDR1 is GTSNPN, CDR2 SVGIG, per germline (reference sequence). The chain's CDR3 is CAWSLRSYEQYF. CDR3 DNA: TGTGCCTGGAGCTTGCGCTCCTACGAGCAGTACTTC.

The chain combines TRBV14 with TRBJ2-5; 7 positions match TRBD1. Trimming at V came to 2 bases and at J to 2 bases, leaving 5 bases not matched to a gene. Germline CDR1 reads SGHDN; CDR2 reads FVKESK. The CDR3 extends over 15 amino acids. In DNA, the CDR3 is TGTGCCAGCAGCCAATATGTGGGACAGCAAGAGACCCAGTACTTC. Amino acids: CASSQYVGQQETQYF.

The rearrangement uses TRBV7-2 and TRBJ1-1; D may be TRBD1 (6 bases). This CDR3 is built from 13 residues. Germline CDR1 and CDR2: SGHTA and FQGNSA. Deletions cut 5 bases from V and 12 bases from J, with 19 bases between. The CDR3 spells CASSHGQPGVPFF. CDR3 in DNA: TGTGCCAGCAGCCACGGACAGCCTGGGGTACCTTTCTTT.

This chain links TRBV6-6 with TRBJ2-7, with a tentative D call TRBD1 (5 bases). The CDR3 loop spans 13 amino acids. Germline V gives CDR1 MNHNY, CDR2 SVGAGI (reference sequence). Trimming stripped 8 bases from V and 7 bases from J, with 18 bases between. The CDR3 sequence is CASADSTRAEQYF. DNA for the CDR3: TGTGCCAGCGCCGATTCGACCAGGGCAGAGCAGTACTTC.

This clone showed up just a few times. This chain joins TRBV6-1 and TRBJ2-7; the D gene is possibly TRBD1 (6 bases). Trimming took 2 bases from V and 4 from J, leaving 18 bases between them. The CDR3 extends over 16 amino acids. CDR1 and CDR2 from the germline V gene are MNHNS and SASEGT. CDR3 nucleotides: TGTGCCAGCAGTGAAATGGAGGCAGGGGAGAGGTACGAGCAGTACTTC. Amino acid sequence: CASSEMEAGERYEQYF.

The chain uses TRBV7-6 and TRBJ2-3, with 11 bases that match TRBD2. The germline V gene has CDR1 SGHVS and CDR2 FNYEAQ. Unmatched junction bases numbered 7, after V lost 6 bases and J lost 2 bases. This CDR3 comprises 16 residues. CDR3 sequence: CASRPGTSGITDTQYF. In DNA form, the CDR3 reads TGTGCCAGCAGACCCGGGACTAGCGGAATCACAGATACGCAGTATTTT.

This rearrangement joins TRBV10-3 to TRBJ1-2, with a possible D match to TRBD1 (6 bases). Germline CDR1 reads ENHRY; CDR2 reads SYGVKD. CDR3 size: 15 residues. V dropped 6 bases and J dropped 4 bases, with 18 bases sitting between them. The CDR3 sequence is CAIRGLTVGAYGYTF. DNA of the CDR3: TGTGCCATCAGGGGGCTAACAGTGGGGGCCTATGGCTACACCTTC.

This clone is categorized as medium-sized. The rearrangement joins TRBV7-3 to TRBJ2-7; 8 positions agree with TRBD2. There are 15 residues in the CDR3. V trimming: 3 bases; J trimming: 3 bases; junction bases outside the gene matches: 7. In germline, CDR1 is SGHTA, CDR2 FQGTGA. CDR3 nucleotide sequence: TGTGCCAGCAGCTTTTATTCGGGACTAGACTACGAGCAGTACTTC. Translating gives CASSFYSGLDYEQYF.

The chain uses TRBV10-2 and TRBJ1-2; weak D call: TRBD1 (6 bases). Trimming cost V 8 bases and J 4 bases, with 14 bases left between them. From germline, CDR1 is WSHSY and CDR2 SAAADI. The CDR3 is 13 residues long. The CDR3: CASFETGTYGYTF. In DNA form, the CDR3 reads TGCGCCAGCTTTGAGACAGGCACCTATGGCTACACCTTC.

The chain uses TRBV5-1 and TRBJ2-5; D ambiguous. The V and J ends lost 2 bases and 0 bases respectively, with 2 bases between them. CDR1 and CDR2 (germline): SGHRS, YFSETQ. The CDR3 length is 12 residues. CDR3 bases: TGCGCCAGCAGCTTTAACCAAGAGACCCAGTACTTC. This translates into CASSFNQETQYF. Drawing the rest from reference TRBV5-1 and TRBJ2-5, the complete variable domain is KAGVTQTPRYLIKTRGQQVTLSCSPISGHRSVSWYQQTPGQGLQFLFEYFSETQRNKGNFPGRFSGRQFSNSRSEMNVSTLELGDSALYLCASSFNQETQYFGPGTRLLVL.

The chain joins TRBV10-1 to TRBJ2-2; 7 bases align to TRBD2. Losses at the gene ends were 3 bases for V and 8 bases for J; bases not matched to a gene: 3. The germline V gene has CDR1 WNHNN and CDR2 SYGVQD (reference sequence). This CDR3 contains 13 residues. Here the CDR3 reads CASSESGIGELFF. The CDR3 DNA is TGCGCCAGCAGTGAAAGCGGGATTGGGGAGCTGTTTTTT.

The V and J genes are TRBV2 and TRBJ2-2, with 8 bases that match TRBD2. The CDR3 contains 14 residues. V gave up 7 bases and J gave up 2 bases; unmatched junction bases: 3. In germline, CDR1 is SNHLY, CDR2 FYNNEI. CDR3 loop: CASKLAGNTGELFF. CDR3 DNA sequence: TGTGCCAGCAAATTAGCGGGAAACACCGGGGAGCTGTTTTTT.

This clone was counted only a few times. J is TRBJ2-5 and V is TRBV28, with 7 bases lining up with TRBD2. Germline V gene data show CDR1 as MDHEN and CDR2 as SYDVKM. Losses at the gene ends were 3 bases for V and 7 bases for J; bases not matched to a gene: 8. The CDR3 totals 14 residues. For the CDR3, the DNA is TGTGCCAGCAGTTTTTCGGGGGGAAGATGGACCCAGTACTTC. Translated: CASSFSGGRWTQYF.

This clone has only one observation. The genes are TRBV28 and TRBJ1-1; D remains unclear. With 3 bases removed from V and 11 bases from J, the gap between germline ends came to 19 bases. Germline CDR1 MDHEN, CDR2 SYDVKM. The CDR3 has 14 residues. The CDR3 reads CASSFEGASVAAFF. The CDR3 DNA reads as TGTGCCAGCAGTTTCGAGGGCGCATCGGTGGCCGCTTTCTTT.

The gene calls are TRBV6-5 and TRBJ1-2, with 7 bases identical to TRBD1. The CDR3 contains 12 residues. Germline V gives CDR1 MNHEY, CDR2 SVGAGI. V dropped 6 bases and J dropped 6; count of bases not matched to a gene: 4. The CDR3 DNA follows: TGTGCCAGCAGGGACAGGTTGAATGGCTACACCTTC. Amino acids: CASRDRLNGYTF.